One and the same sample provided the 19 T cell receptor beta chains below, sequenced in a study of cytomegalovirus exposure and HLA in healthy donors. Primers for the PCR totalled 60 Vbeta and 13 Jbeta. The protocol was immunoSEQ multiplex PCR, while the TCRdb copy is restricted to in-frame clones and leaves out a portion. There are 200,000 or so clones in the sample, with around 1.1% held by the top ten. The sequenced material came from PBMCs. The receptors were gathered from a girl aged 2-10 years in good health and CMV-seropositive.

The chain recombines TRBV15 with TRBJ2-5, with 8 positions matching TRBD1. Germline trimming cut 3 bases from V and 3 bases from J; bases unmatched to any gene: 15. This CDR3 has 18 amino acids. The V gene's germline CDR1 is LNHNV and CDR2 YYDKDF (reference sequence). CDR3 nucleotide sequence: TGTGCCACCAGCAGCGGGAGTTTACAGGGGGGCCTTGAAGAGACCCAGTACTTC. Encoded protein: CATSSGSLQGGLEETQYF. Filled out from reference TRBV15 and TRBJ2-5, the complete variable domain reads DAMVIQNPRYQVTQFGKPVTLSCSQTLNHNVMYWYQQKSSQAPKLLFHYYDKDFNNEADTPDNFQSRRPNTSFCFLDIRSPGLGDTAMYLCATSSGSLQGGLEETQYFGPGTRLLVL.

The chain uses TRBV5-1 and TRBJ1-2; 9 bases are a match to TRBD1. The CDR3 sequence is 16 residues long. The junction had 12 bases not matched to a gene; V was cut back by 4 bases and J by 5 bases. Germline V gene sequence: CDR1 SGHRS, CDR2 YFSETQ. This CDR3 is CASSQPDRGEGYGYTF. Here the CDR3 DNA reads TGCGCCAGCAGCCAACCCGACAGGGGGGAAGGTTATGGCTACACCTTC. Using reference TRBV5-1 and TRBJ1-2 for the parts outside the CDR3, the full variable domain is KAGVTQTPRYLIKTRGQQVTLSCSPISGHRSVSWYQQTPGQGLQFLFEYFSETQRNKGNFPGRFSGRQFSNSRSEMNVSTLELGDSALYLCASSQPDRGEGYGYTFGSGTRLTVV.

The chain joins TRBV5-4 to TRBJ2-3, with 11 bases lining up with TRBD2. Trimming removed 7 bases from V and 6 bases from J; junction bases left unmatched: 4. Germline CDR1 is SGHNT and CDR2 is YYREEE (reference sequence). The CDR3 loop spans 13 amino acids. The CDR3 DNA reads as TGTGCCAGCGAGGTAGCGGGGGGGGATACGCAGTATTTT. This codes for CASEVAGGDTQYF.

A remark on this clone: Other DNA sequences in this sample translate to the same CDR3. The chain combines TRBV5-6 with TRBJ1-5; 7 bases agree with TRBD1. Per germline, CDR1 SGHDT and CDR2 YYEEEE. CDR3 length: 15 residues. The trim removed 0 bases at V and 1 base at J, leaving 1 base unmatched. CDR3 in DNA: TGTGCCAGCAGCTTGGAGGGACAGAGCAATCAGCCCCAGCATTTT. This sequence encodes CASSLEGQSNQPQHF.

The J gene is TRBJ2-2, the V gene TRBV7-6, with 10 bases lining up with TRBD2. Germline V lookup: CDR1 SGHVS, CDR2 FNYEAQ. This CDR3 comprises 15 residues. Unmatched junction bases numbered 7, after V lost 5 bases and J lost 7 bases. The CDR3 region has the DNA TGTGCCAGCAGCCTCGGGACTAGCGCTAGCGGGGAGCTGTTTTTT. Amino acid sequence: CASSLGTSASGELFF.

J is TRBJ1-4 and V is TRBV28; 10 bases map to TRBD1. The trim removed 2 bases at V and 11 bases at J, leaving 8 bases unmatched. The CDR3 is made up of 15 amino acids. Germline-derived CDR1 and CDR2 are MDHEN and SYDVKM. CDR3 sequence: CASSLRGTGVQKLFF. Written as DNA, the CDR3 is TGTGCCAGCAGTTTAAGGGGGACAGGGGTGCAGAAACTGTTTTTT.

As DNA, the CDR3 is TGTGCCAGCAGCTTAGGTGGTCTAGCGGGGACCCAAGAGACCCAGTACTTC. Translating it yields CASSLGGLAGTQETQYF. This chain joins TRBV13 and TRBJ2-5, with 9 positions matching TRBD2. The trim removed 0 bases at V and 1 base at J, leaving 6 bases unmatched. The length of the CDR3 is 17 residues. Germline-derived CDR1 and CDR2 are PRHDT and FYEKMQ (reference sequence). The complete variable domain, with remaining parts taken from reference TRBV13 and TRBJ2-5, reads AAGVIQSPRHLIKEKRETATLKCYPIPRHDTVYWYQQGPGQDPQFLISFYEKMQSDKGSIPDRFSAQQFSDYHSELNMSSLELGDSALYFCASSLGGLAGTQETQYFGPGTRLLVL.

The chain recombines TRBV29-1 with TRBJ1-1, with D unclear. The length of the CDR3 is 12 residues. Deletions cut 2 bases from V and 8 bases from J, with 12 bases between. The germline CDR1 and CDR2 sequences are SQVTM and ANQGSEA. The CDR3 nucleotides read TGCAGCGTTGAACACGGGAGTAGGGAAGCTTTCTTT. This translates into CSVEHGSREAFF.

V usage is TRBV6-5 and J usage is TRBJ2-7, with 12 bases matching TRBD2. The CDR3 is made up of 14 amino acids. The V gene's germline CDR1 is MNHEY and CDR2 SVGAGI. With 2 bases clipped from V and 5 bases from J, the junction kept 1 base outside the gene matches. The CDR3 DNA follows: TGTGCCAGCAGTTACCTAGCGGGAGGGCACGAGCAGTACTTC. Protein sequence: CASSYLAGGHEQYF.

V gene TRBV6-6 combines with J gene TRBJ1-6; TRBD1 is a possible D gene (6 bases). The CDR3 runs to 14 residues. Trimming shortened V by 5 bases and J by 8 bases, and 13 bases separated the two germline ends. Germline V gives CDR1 MNHNY, CDR2 SVGAGI (reference sequence). CDR3 sequence: CASSRSGVDSPLHF. CDR3 in DNA: TGTGCCAGCAGTCGGTCAGGGGTGGATTCACCCCTCCACTTT.

J is TRBJ2-7 and V is TRBV6-5; D might be TRBD2 (6 bases). The germline V gene encodes CDR1 MNHEY and CDR2 SVGAGI. CDR3 size: 16 residues. V was shortened by 2 bases and J by 3 bases, with 17 bases between the two germline ends. CDR3 nucleotide sequence: TGTGCCAGCAGTTACCTCAGAATGGGAGCGGGCTACGAGCAGTACTTC. Translated, it gives CASSYLRMGAGYEQYF.

The V call is TRBV18, the J call TRBJ1-1, with D uncertain. The CDR3 is 15 residues long. Germline V gene lookup returns CDR1 KGHSH and CDR2 LQKENI. V shed 1 base and J shed 5 bases, with 14 bases lying between them. CDR3 region: CASSPQGMAGTEAFF. In DNA, the CDR3 is TGTGCCAGCTCACCACAAGGGATGGCGGGGACTGAAGCTTTCTTT.

The chain has TRBV5-1 and TRBJ2-3; 7 bases align to TRBD2. The CDR3 is 16 residues long. Trimming at V came to 4 bases and at J to 0 bases, leaving 8 bases not matched to a gene. Germline lookup yields CDR1 SGHRS and CDR2 YFSETQ. The CDR3 DNA reads TGCGCCAGCAGCCCGGGAGGAGAGTACAGCACAGATACGCAGTATTTT. Its protein product is CASSPGGEYSTDTQYF. The whole variable domain, filled in from reference TRBV5-1 and TRBJ2-3, reads KAGVTQTPRYLIKTRGQQVTLSCSPISGHRSVSWYQQTPGQGLQFLFEYFSETQRNKGNFPGRFSGRQFSNSRSEMNVSTLELGDSALYLCASSPGGEYSTDTQYFGPGTRLTVL.

V gene TRBV6-1 combines with J gene TRBJ2-1; TRBD2 is a possible D gene (5 bases). The CDR3 runs to 15 residues. Trimming stripped 6 bases from V and 2 bases from J, with 14 bases between. In germline, CDR1 is MNHNS, CDR2 SASEGT. Here the CDR3 DNA reads TGTGCCAGCAGCCCTCCAGCGGCTACCTACAATGAGCAGTTCTTC. Protein sequence: CASSPPAATYNEQFF.

The genes are TRBV7-9 and TRBJ2-1; 12 bases align to TRBD2. The V segment lost 5 bases and the J segment 11 bases; nucleotides outside the gene matches: 4. Germline V gene sequence: CDR1 SEHNR, CDR2 FQNEAQ (reference sequence). The CDR3 has 13 residues. The CDR3 here is CASSRTSGGKQFF. The CDR3 DNA follows: TGTGCCAGCAGCCGTACTAGCGGGGGGAAGCAGTTCTTC.

This chain uses TRBV10-3 with TRBJ2-1; perhaps TRBD1 as D (5 bases). V was clipped by 6 bases and J by 5 bases, with 11 bases between them. The CDR3 is 13 amino acids. Germline V gives CDR1 ENHRY, CDR2 SYGVKD. In nucleotides, the CDR3 is TGTGCCATCAGGGTCGCGGACAACAATGAGCAGTTCTTC. Amino acids: CAIRVADNNEQFF.

The rearrangement uses TRBV5-1 and TRBJ2-7; D may be TRBD2 (6 bases). The germline V gene has CDR1 SGHRS and CDR2 YFSETQ. Trimming took off 0 bases at V and 0 bases at J, with 7 bases between the two ends. This CDR3 region has 14 residues. CDR3 region: CASSLAGSSYEQYF. CDR3 bases: TGCGCCAGCAGCTTGGCCGGGAGCTCCTACGAGCAGTACTTC.

This rearrangement joins TRBV7-8 to TRBJ1-1, with D possibly being TRBD1 (5 bases). The CDR3 spans 13 residues. Germline CDR1 and CDR2: SGHVS and FQNEAQ. V was cut by 9 bases and J by 4 bases, with 15 bases left in between. Written as DNA, the CDR3 is TGTGCCAGGGAGGGACGGAGGGGCACTGAAGCTTTCTTT. This codes for CAREGRRGTEAFF.

This rearrangement joins TRBV27 to TRBJ2-1; 12 positions agree with TRBD2. CDR1 and CDR2 (germline): MNHEY, SMNVEV (reference sequence). The V and J ends lost 7 bases and 8 bases, in that order; junction bases with no gene match: 6. CDR3 length: 14 amino acids. The CDR3 reads CASIRLAGVYEQFF. The CDR3 DNA follows: TGTGCCAGCATCCGACTAGCGGGAGTATATGAGCAGTTCTTC.